One sample yielded the 3 T cell receptor beta chains listed below, sequenced in a study of blood T cell repertoires in COVID-19. TCRdb's table, derived via immunoSEQ multiplex PCR, lists solely in-frame clones and lacks some. This sample has 59,000 or so clones; roughly 93% occur once, and the top ten carry 1.6%. The sample comprised peripheral blood. All receptors come from a human donor in a cohort sampled during active COVID-19.

This chain connects TRBV5-4 to TRBJ2-3; 13 bases are shared with TRBD2. Germline V gene lookup returns CDR1 SGHNT and CDR2 YYREEE (reference sequence). V lost 5 bases, J lost 3 bases, and 9 bases stayed unmatched. This CDR3 is built from 17 residues. For the CDR3, the DNA is TGTGCCAGCAGGACCGGGACTAGCGGGACGTGGACAGATACGCAGTATTTT. It is translated as CASRTGTSGTWTDTQYF.

V and J are TRBV19 and TRBJ2-2; D is perhaps TRBD1 (5 bases). The V end lost 3 bases, the J end lost 6 bases, and 14 bases lay between the germline ends. The CDR3 spans 15 residues. CDR1 and CDR2 from the germline V gene are LNHDA and SQIVND (reference sequence). The CDR3 reads CASSMLGASAGELFF. Here the CDR3 DNA reads TGTGCCAGTAGTATGTTAGGGGCCTCGGCCGGGGAGCTGTTTTTT. The entire variable domain, with the rest obtained from reference TRBV19 and TRBJ2-2, is as follows: DGGITQSPKYLFRKEGQNVTLSCEQNLNHDAMYWYRQDPGQGLRLIYYSQIVNDFQKGDIAEGYSVSREKKESFPLTVTSAQKNPTAFYLCASSMLGASAGELFFGEGSRLTVL.

As DNA, the CDR3 is TGTGCCAGCAGCCTGAGACTCCTAGCGGGAGGCCACACAGATACGCAGTATTTT. It encodes CASSLRLLAGGHTDTQYF. This chain connects TRBV14 to TRBJ2-3; 11 positions match TRBD2. The CDR3 extends over 18 amino acids. Germline loops: CDR1 SGHDN, CDR2 FVKESK. V shed 4 bases and J 2 bases; nucleotides not matched to a gene: 11. Combining the CDR3 with reference TRBV14 and TRBJ2-3 gives the whole variable domain EAGVTQFPSHSVIEKGQTVTLRCDPISGHDNLYWYRRVMGKEIKFLLHFVKESKQDESGMPNNRFLAERTGGTYSTLKVQPAELEDSGVYFCASSLRLLAGGHTDTQYFGPGTRLTVL.